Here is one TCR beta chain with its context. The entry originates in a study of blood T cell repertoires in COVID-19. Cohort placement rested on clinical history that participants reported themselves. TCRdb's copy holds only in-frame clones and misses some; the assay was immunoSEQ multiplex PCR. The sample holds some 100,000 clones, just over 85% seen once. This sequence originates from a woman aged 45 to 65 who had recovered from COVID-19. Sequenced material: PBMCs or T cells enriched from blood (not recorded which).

The CDR3 nucleotides read TGTGCCAGCGGGCGGGGCCCTACCTATGGCTACACCTTC. The encoded protein is CASGRGPTYGYTF. The chain is built from TRBV6-5 and TRBJ1-2, with a possible D match to TRBD1 (5 bases). V lost 8 bases and J lost 4, with 14 bases in between. The CDR3 runs 13 residues. Germline loops: CDR1 MNHEY, CDR2 SVGAGI.